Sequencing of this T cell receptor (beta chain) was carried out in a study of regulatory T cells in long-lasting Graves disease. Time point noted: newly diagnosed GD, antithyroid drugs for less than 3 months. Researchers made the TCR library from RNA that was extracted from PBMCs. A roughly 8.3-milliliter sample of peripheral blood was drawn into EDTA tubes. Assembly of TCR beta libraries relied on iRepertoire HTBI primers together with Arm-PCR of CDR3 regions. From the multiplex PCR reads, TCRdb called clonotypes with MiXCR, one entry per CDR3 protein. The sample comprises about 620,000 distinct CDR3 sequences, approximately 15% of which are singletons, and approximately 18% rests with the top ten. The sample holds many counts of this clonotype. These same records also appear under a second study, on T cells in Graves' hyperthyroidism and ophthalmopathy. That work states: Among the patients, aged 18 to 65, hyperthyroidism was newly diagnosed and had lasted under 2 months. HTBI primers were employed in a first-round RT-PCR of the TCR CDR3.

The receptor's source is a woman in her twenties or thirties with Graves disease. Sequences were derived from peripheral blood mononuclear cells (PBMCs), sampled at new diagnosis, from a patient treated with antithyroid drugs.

The CDR3 sequence is CASRPRGGGSYEQYF. CDR3 DNA sequence: TGTGCCAGCAGACCACGGGGAGGAGGGTCCTACGAGCAGTACTTC. The rearrangement links TRBV6-1 to TRBJ2-7, with TRBD2 as a possible D gene (6 bases). Germline lookup yields CDR1 MNHNS and CDR2 SASEGT. The CDR3 contains 15 residues. V lost 6 bases and J 1 base, leaving 16 bases between the germline ends.